The 19 T cell receptor beta chains in this list originate from one sample, sequenced in a study of T cell repertoires in cytomegalovirus infection. TCRdb re-derived calls from the reads in MiXCR, one entry per CDR3 protein. This sample has about a million distinct CDR3 sequences, with 25% to 40% found just once. Their antigens remain unidentified. The sample consisted of cultured CD8+ T cells from PBMCs, taken from culture after CMV antigen stimulation. The receptors were gathered from a human donor in good health (CMV status not recorded). Some clones in this sample may be carry-over from other donors' samples.

V and J are TRBV12-3 or TRBV12-4 and TRBJ2-7, with 9 bases matching TRBD2. Unmatched junction bases numbered 2, after V lost 1 base and J lost 7 bases. The CDR3 runs to 13 residues. CDR3 protein: CASSLGAGGEQYF. In DNA form, the CDR3 reads TGTGCCAGCAGTTTAGGGGCGGGAGGGGAGCAGTACTTC.

A few counts support this clonotype. The chain uses TRBV5-4 and TRBJ2-3; 9 bases agree with TRBD2. In germline, CDR1 is SGHNT, CDR2 YYREEE (reference sequence). The V segment lost 4 bases and the J segment 2 bases; nucleotides outside the gene matches: 11. This CDR3 has 17 residues. The chain's CDR3 is CASSPWGLAGSTDTQYF. The CDR3 DNA sequence: TGTGCCAGCAGCCCGTGGGGGCTAGCGGGGTCCACAGATACGCAGTATTTT.

This clonotype occurred many times. The chain couples TRBV7-2 to TRBJ2-7, with D hard to call. The CDR3 consists of 13 residues. With 4 bases removed from V and 1 base from J, the gap between germline ends came to 8 bases. Looked up from germline, CDR1 is SGHTA and CDR2 is FQGNSA. In nucleotides, the CDR3 is TGTGCCAGCAGCTACGGACCATCCTACGAGCAGTACGTC. Translating gives CASSYGPSYEQYV.

This clonotype was picked up many times. The genes are TRBV6-1 and TRBJ2-5, with D perhaps TRBD2 (6 bases). Trimming removed 7 bases from V and 5 bases from J, with 8 bases in between. Germline CDR1 and CDR2: MNHNS and SASEGT. The CDR3 runs to 11 residues. The CDR3 spells CASIGGETQYF. As DNA, the CDR3 is TGTGCCAGCATTGGGGGGGAGACCCAGTACTTC.

This rearrangement joins TRBV6-6 to TRBJ2-5; D is uncertain. V dropped 8 bases and J dropped 5 bases, with 9 bases sitting between them. The CDR3 consists of 11 residues. In germline, CDR1 is MNHNY, CDR2 SVGAGI (reference sequence). The CDR3 is CASGSGETQYF. As DNA, the CDR3 is TGTGCCAGCGGGTCTGGGGAGACCCAGTACTTC.

This clonotype has a count of ten or more. The rearrangement joins TRBV7-6 to TRBJ2-3; 9 nucleotides line up with TRBD2. Germline-derived CDR1 and CDR2 are SGHVS and FNYEAQ. The CDR3 totals 16 residues. The ends lost 5 bases at V and 6 bases at J; junction bases unmatched: 12. Here the CDR3 DNA reads TGTGCCAGCAGCCCCCGGGGTAGCGGGGGAATGGATACGCAGTATTTT. Amino acid sequence: CASSPRGSGGMDTQYF.

J is TRBJ2-3 and V is TRBV7-3, with 12 positions matching TRBD2. The CDR3 consists of 18 residues. V lost 5 bases and J lost 2; bases outside the gene matches: 11. The germline V gene has CDR1 SGHTA and CDR2 FQGTGA. The CDR3 DNA follows: TGTGCCAGCAGCCCAACCCTACTAGCGGGGGGCTCCACAGATACGCAGTATTTT. Its translation is CASSPTLLAGGSTDTQYF.

The rearrangement uses TRBV7-9 and TRBJ1-3, with D uncertain. Trimming cost V 8 bases and J 4 bases, with 12 bases left between them. This CDR3 has 13 amino acids. Germline CDR1 and CDR2: SEHNR and FQNEAQ (reference sequence). CDR3 residues: CASEGVSGNTIYF. In DNA, the CDR3 is TGTGCCAGCGAGGGAGTATCAGGAAACACCATATATTTT.

In this sample, this clonotype turned up a few times. This sequence joins TRBV6-1 and TRBJ1-1; no definite D call. V gave up 2 bases and J gave up 4 bases, with 11 bases separating them. This CDR3 is 14 amino acids long. Germline V lookup: CDR1 MNHNS, CDR2 SASEGT. The CDR3 DNA sequence: TGTGCCAGCAGTGAATGGCGGGTGGTCACTGAAGCTTTCTTT. Its protein is CASSEWRVVTEAFF.

This chain uses TRBV5-5 with TRBJ2-7; TRBD1 matches at 9 bases. This CDR3 is 16 amino acids long. V shed 4 bases and J 2 bases; nucleotides not matched to a gene: 10. Germline V CDR1 and CDR2: SGHKS, YYEKEE (reference sequence). The CDR3 DNA reads as TGTGCCAGCAGCGGGGACAGGGATATAGATCCCTACGAGCAGTACGTC. Its translation is CASSGDRDIDPYEQYV.

This chain uses TRBV11-2 with TRBJ2-5, with D possibly being TRBD1 (5 bases). Trimming cost V 3 bases and J 3 bases, with 23 bases left between them. Per germline, CDR1 SGHAT and CDR2 FQNNGV. The CDR3 consists of 18 residues. CDR3 sequence (DNA): TGTGCCAGCAGCTTTACGTTGGCCTGGTACAGGATAGAAGAGACCCAGTACTTC. It specifies CASSFTLAWYRIEETQYF.

The table lists this clonotype with a few counts. The rearrangement joins TRBV7-9 to TRBJ2-3; D unclear. CDR3 size: 13 residues. The V and J ends lost 3 bases and 6 bases respectively, with 10 bases between them. Per the germline V gene, CDR1 is SEHNR and CDR2 is FQNEAQ (reference sequence). The CDR3 region is CASSFKRMDTQYF. In nucleotides, the CDR3 is TGTGCCAGCAGCTTTAAACGTATGGATACGCAGTATTTT.

V gene TRBV19 combines with J gene TRBJ1-6; D not resolved. Trimming removed 5 bases from V and 10 bases from J, with 15 bases in between. Germline V CDR1 and CDR2: LNHDA, SQIVND (reference sequence). CDR3 length: 14 amino acids. The chain's CDR3 is CASSYWGNGSPLHF. CDR3 nucleotide sequence: TGTGCCAGTAGTTACTGGGGTAACGGATCACCCCTCCACTTT. Full variable domain (remainder filled in from reference TRBV19 and TRBJ1-6): DGGITQSPKYLFRKEGQNVTLSCEQNLNHDAMYWYRQDPGQGLRLIYYSQIVNDFQKGDIAEGYSVSREKKESFPLTVTSAQKNPTAFYLCASSYWGNGSPLHFGNGTRLTVT.

J is TRBJ2-3 and V is TRBV12-3 or TRBV12-4; D gene ambiguous. V lost 5 bases and J 4 bases, leaving 10 bases between the germline ends. The CDR3 spans 13 residues. The CDR3: CASSRSVADTQYF. The CDR3 DNA follows: TGTGCCAGCAGTCGTAGTGTGGCAGATACGCAGTATTTT.

There are a few counts of this clonotype. The V call is TRBV19, the J call TRBJ1-5; no clear D. Germline V gene sequence: CDR1 LNHDA, CDR2 SQIVND (reference sequence). Trimming pared 6 bases from V and 5 bases from J, leaving 11 bases between. This CDR3 is built from 13 residues. CDR3 coding DNA: TGTGCCAGTAGCTTTGGGATTTATCAGCCCCAGCATTTT. Protein: CASSFGIYQPQHF.

This rearrangement joins TRBV27 to TRBJ1-2, with a possible D match to TRBD1 (5 bases). Per the germline V gene, CDR1 is MNHEY and CDR2 is SMNVEV (reference sequence). V was clipped by 0 bases and J by 0 bases, with 14 bases between them. CDR3 length: 17 residues. CDR3 in amino acids: CASSLSNSWGANYGYTF. The CDR3 DNA follows: TGTGCCAGCAGTTTATCCAACTCCTGGGGCGCTAACTATGGCTACACCTTC.

This clonotype has more than one count but fewer than ten. V gene TRBV12-3 or TRBV12-4 combines with J gene TRBJ1-2, with 9 bases matching TRBD1. J was trimmed by 6 bases and V by 2 bases; bases with no gene match: 7. The CDR3 is made up of 15 amino acids. CDR3 amino acids: CASSLLATGGDGYTF. In DNA, the CDR3 is TGTGCCAGCAGTTTACTAGCGACAGGGGGTGATGGCTACACCTTC.

The chain has TRBV9 and TRBJ2-5, with TRBD1 matching over 7 bases. Germline V gene sequence: CDR1 SGDLS, CDR2 YYNGEE. The V and J ends lost 4 bases and 5 bases, in that order; junction bases with no gene match: 14. CDR3 size: 16 residues. In nucleotides, the CDR3 is TGTGCCAGCAGCTCTCCGAGGGGCTCACAGGGGGAGACCCAGTACTTC. Translating gives CASSSPRGSQGETQYF.

This clonotype turned up a few times. The V call is TRBV7-9, the J call TRBJ2-3; 7 bases agree with TRBD1. The V gene's germline CDR1 is SEHNR and CDR2 FQNEAQ (reference sequence). After removal of 5 bases from V and 3 bases from J, the junction contained 11 bases not matched to a gene. The CDR3 has 16 amino acids. This CDR3 is CASSQDREGETDTQYF. The CDR3 bases are TGTGCCAGCAGCCAAGACAGGGAAGGGGAGACAGATACGCAGTATTTT.